This T cell receptor beta chain derives from a study of T cells after yellow fever vaccination. Across the study: In the case of low-cell-number fractions, SMART-Seq v4 Ultra Low Input was used for preparation. The study, taken as a whole, reports: Weaker, the secondary response peaked sooner, at day 5 versus 15. Reappearance after the booster was seen for most primary-vaccination clones, at 96% CD4 and 70% to 90% CD8.

Generation of TCR cDNA used 5'RACE template switching (which added a universal primer site and UMIs). Each CDR3 protein is one row after TCRdb ran MiXCR on the 5' RACE reads. In the table there are tens of thousands of distinct CDR3 sequences, roughly 7% of which are singletons. The CDR3 consists of 15 residues. CDR1 is LGHNA, CDR2 YSLEER, per germline. Trimming removed 3 bases at V and 1 base at J, with 11 bases between. This clonotype was seen many times. The antigen remains unidentified. This chain joins TRBV4-3 and TRBJ2-3; a weak D match, TRBD2 (6 bases). Sequenced here: CD8+ T cells sorted from PBMCs, sampled around 14 days after the first yellow fever vaccination. This clonotype was obtained from a man in his late teens or twenties who received the YFV17D yellow fever vaccine. The DNA for the CDR3 is TGCGCCAGCAGCCATAGACTAGGGGGCACAGATACGCAGTATTTT. It yields the protein CASSHRLGGTDTQYF.